The 12 T cell receptor beta chains below all came from one sample that was sequenced in a study of blood T cells in healthy people across ages. A second about 6 to 12 cycle PCR used barcoded and J-beta primers. TCRdb fed the 5' RACE reads into MiXCR, producing one record per CDR3 protein. Of about 620,000 distinct CDR3 sequences listed, under 25% were seen once; the top ten hold approximately 3.6%. Source material: blood. The receptors derive from a man in his 70s in good health.

The chain joins TRBV28 to TRBJ2-6; D might be TRBD2 (6 bases). The germline gives CDR1 MDHEN, CDR2 SYDVKM. V lost 9 bases to trimming and J lost 10 bases, with 19 bases between them. The CDR3 is 14 residues long. CDR3 nucleotides: TGTGCCAGTATGGAAACTAGCCCGGGTAACGTCCTGACTTTC. Encoded protein: CASMETSPGNVLTF.

The rearrangement joins TRBV28 to TRBJ2-5, with unresolved D. This CDR3 has 14 residues. Germline V gives CDR1 MDHEN, CDR2 SYDVKM. V was cut by 8 bases and J by 4 bases, with 17 bases left in between. CDR3 nucleotide sequence: TGTGCCAGCCAGTTTTTATCGGGCGGAGAGACCCAGTACTTC. Protein product: CASQFLSGGETQYF.

This clonotype showed up many times. V and J are TRBV5-1 and TRBJ2-1; D gene uncertain. The V end was cut by 0 bases, the J end by 2 bases, with 9 bases between. The CDR3 has 15 residues. Per the germline V gene, CDR1 is SGHRS and CDR2 is YFSETQ. CDR3 nucleotide sequence: TGCGCCAGCAGCTTGGATGCGGTAACCTACAATGAGCAGTTCTTC. Translating it yields CASSLDAVTYNEQFF. The full variable domain, with the rest looked up from reference TRBV5-1 and TRBJ2-1, is KAGVTQTPRYLIKTRGQQVTLSCSPISGHRSVSWYQQTPGQGLQFLFEYFSETQRNKGNFPGRFSGRQFSNSRSEMNVSTLELGDSALYLCASSLDAVTYNEQFFGPGTRLTVL.

V usage is TRBV20-1 and J usage is TRBJ2-3, with 8 bases matching TRBD2. The junction had 8 bases not matched to a gene; V was cut back by 4 bases and J by 2 bases. The germline gives CDR1 DFQATT, CDR2 SNEGSKA (reference sequence). This CDR3 comprises 15 residues. CDR3 nucleotide sequence: TGCAGTGCTAAGACCTTAGCGGGGAACACAGATACGCAGTATTTT. It translates to CSAKTLAGNTDTQYF.

This clonotype has a count of ten or more. The chain recombines TRBV20-1 with TRBJ2-5; D call uncertain. The germline V and J ends were trimmed by 0 bases and 1 base, with 15 bases remaining between them. The CDR3 totals 16 residues. Germline assignment: CDR1 DFQATT and CDR2 SNEGSKA (reference sequence). For the CDR3, the DNA is TGCAGTGCTAGAGATCCGGCTACATCCAGCCAAGAGACCCAGTACTTC. Its translation: CSARDPATSSQETQYF.

The V and J genes are TRBV20-1 and TRBJ2-2, with unresolved D. Per germline, CDR1 DFQATT and CDR2 SNEGSKA (reference sequence). CDR3 length equals 13 residues. CDR3 amino acids: CRALRPNTGELFF. In DNA, the CDR3 is TGCAGAGCACTCAGGCCGAACACCGGGGAGCTGTTTTTT.

This clonotype occurred a few times. The chain joins TRBV27 to TRBJ2-7; 10 bases agree with TRBD1. Germline V gene sequence: CDR1 MNHEY, CDR2 SMNVEV (reference sequence). The CDR3 has 18 amino acids. Losses at the gene ends were 0 bases for V and 2 bases for J; bases not matched to a gene: 10. The CDR3 sequence is CASSLSISGTGVTYEQYF. The CDR3 DNA follows: TGTGCCAGCAGTTTATCGATAAGCGGGACAGGGGTAACCTACGAGCAGTACTTC.

The gene calls are TRBV10-3 and TRBJ2-5, with 9 bases lining up with TRBD1. The DNA end is a closer match to TRBJ2-7, so the J assignment may be wrong. The CDR3 loop spans 12 amino acids. Germline values: CDR1 ENHRY, CDR2 SYGVKD. CDR3 amino acids: CAIRQGAYEQYF. Here the CDR3 DNA reads TGTGCCATCCGACAGGGGGCCTACGAGCAGTACTTC.

J is TRBJ1-5 and V is TRBV6-1; possibly TRBD1 for D (6 bases). V was pared by 5 bases and J by 1 base, with 15 bases between. The germline V gene encodes CDR1 MNHNS and CDR2 SASEGT. CDR3 length equals 16 residues. The CDR3 coding sequence is TGTGCCAGCAGTACAGATGGGGGGGCAAGCAATCAGCCCCAGCATTTT. Encoded protein: CASSTDGGASNQPQHF.

Comment on this clonotype: The junction shows a germline mismatch at one end, possibly a read error. V usage is TRBV29-1 and J usage is TRBJ2-7, with 11 nucleotides matching TRBD1. Germline values: CDR1 SQVTM, CDR2 ANQGSEA. The CDR3 spans 12 residues. The CDR3 sequence: CSVKPGQGERYF. CDR3 DNA: TGCAGCGTTAAACCGGGACAGGGGGAGCGGTACTTC.

The chain uses TRBV7-9 and TRBJ2-1, with TRBD1 as a possible D gene (5 bases). Trimming took off 5 bases at V and 5 bases at J, with 7 bases between the two ends. The CDR3 is made up of 12 amino acids. Germline CDR1 and CDR2: SEHNR and FQNEAQ (reference sequence). This CDR3 reads CASSEQDNEQFF. The CDR3 nucleotides are TGTGCCAGCAGCGAACAGGACAATGAGCAGTTCTTC.

This clonotype was detected a few times. In DNA, the CDR3 is TGTGCCAGCAGCTCACGGCAGGACAATGAGCAGTTCTTC. It is translated as CASSSRQDNEQFF. This chain links TRBV7-9 with TRBJ2-1; no reliable D call. Trimming shortened V by 4 bases and J by 5 bases, and 9 bases separated the two germline ends. Germline V gene sequence: CDR1 SEHNR, CDR2 FQNEAQ (reference sequence). The CDR3 sequence is 13 residues long.